This paragraph covers one T cell receptor beta chain sequence. Its matching antigen is unknown. This sample was taken from a study of shared clonotypes between healthy human individuals. For the study at large: Per donor, three plates held CD4 naive cells, three held CD4 memory, two held CD8 naive and one held CD8 memory.

Study-level points and caveats: What rarefaction showed was incomplete sorted-subset sequencing despite large depth.

Deep-level settings were used for running the assay. Profiled with immunoSEQ multiplex PCR; TCRdb holds only in-frame clones, not every one. The sample has around 2.5 million clones, approximately 93% seen once. V lost 6 bases, J lost 0 bases, and 20 bases lay in between. The germline CDR1 and CDR2 sequences are MDHEN and SYDVKM. The CDR3 totals 17 residues. This sequence was found in a man between 18 and 29 years old in good health. Some clones in this sample may be carry-over from other donors' samples. V gene TRBV28 combines with J gene TRBJ1-1; a possible D gene is TRBD1 (5 bases). The sample comprised naive CD4+ T cells from PBMCs. The subset is: CD45RA+ positively selected. The CDR3 coding sequence is TGTGCCAGCAGGAAGAGGCCCGGGGCCTACATGAACACTGAAGCTTTCTTT. Encoded protein: CASRKRPGAYMNTEAFF.